This T cell receptor beta chain is from a study of T cell responses to AZD1222 COVID-19 vaccine. Study-level findings and limits: Mapped onto spike, vaccine-associated CD4 TCRs spanned it and were dominant at 160-218 and 743-854. The donor cohort was predominantly white British with a female majority, and clonal diversity may have been underestimated.

Per germline, CDR1 SGHTS and CDR2 YDEGEE. The CDR3 is made up of 16 amino acids. The V and J ends lost 0 bases and 0 bases respectively, with 10 bases between them. Notes on this clone: Its matching antigen is unknown.

The method was immunoSEQ multiplex PCR; TCRdb's version includes in-frame clones alone and lacks a portion of them. Of about 180,000 clones listed, 85% to 90% are singletons. The V and J genes are TRBV5-8 and TRBJ1-3; TRBD1 is a possible D gene (6 bases). The source is an adult who received the AZD1222 COVID-19 vaccine. Sequences were derived from peripheral blood, sampled 28 days after the second AZD1222 dose. In DNA form, the CDR3 reads TGTGCCAGCAGCTTGGGACAGGCGTCCTCTGGAAACACCATATATTTT. It yields the protein CASSLGQASSGNTIYF. The whole variable domain, filled in from reference TRBV5-8 and TRBJ1-3, reads EAGVTQSPTHLIKTRGQQATLRCSPISGHTSVYWYQQALGLGLQFLLWYDEGEERNRGNFPPRFSGRQFPNYSSELNVNALELEDSALYLCASSLGQASSGNTIYFGEGSWLTVV.